This T cell receptor (beta chain) came from a study of blood T cell repertoires in COVID-19. Study overall: PBMCs, B-cell-depleted T cells, or T cells were the source of the cDNA or gDNA that made up the material.

The table came from immunoSEQ multiplex PCR; TCRdb's copy has only in-frame clones and leaves some out. The sample includes about 160,000 clones, around 83% of them seen just once. Germline CDR1 is SGHVS and CDR2 is FQNEAQ. The germline V and J ends were trimmed by 0 bases and 10 bases, with 7 bases remaining between them. CDR3 size: 12 residues. This receptor was obtained from a woman in her 50s in a cohort exposed to, infected with or recovered from COVID-19 (not recorded which). Sequenced: PBMCs or T cells enriched from blood (not recorded which). V and J are TRBV7-8 and TRBJ2-1, with no clear D. CDR3 residues: CASSLALLEQFF. The CDR3 nucleotides read TGTGCCAGCAGCTTAGCCCTACTAGAGCAGTTCTTC.